A selection of T cell receptor beta chains follows, all from one sample in a study of blood T cell repertoires in COVID-19. Assay: immunoSEQ multiplex PCR; the TCRdb copy retains only in-frame clones and omits some. The sample yields some 150,000 clones, roughly 88% seen once. Input material: PBMCs or T cells enriched from blood (not recorded which). The receptors here all came from a man aged 50-60 years who had recovered from COVID-19. The conserved cysteine and the conserved F or W are not part of the CDR3 here.

v_call	j_call	cdr3_aa
TRBV5-4	TRBJ2-7	ARWTGNSYEQY
TRBV18	TRBJ1-2	ASSPGQGAYGYT
TRBV20-1	TRBJ1-1	SASSQPTEAF
TRBV27	TRBJ2-7	ASSTLGQGDVEQY
TRBV10-3	TRBJ1-2	AIRDSNYGYT
TRBV2	TRBJ2-3	ASSGQGKINTQY
TRBV3-1/TRBV3-2	TRBJ2-7	ASSPRMGLAGASHSYEQY
TRBV19	TRBJ1-5	ASSIDTPPREPQH
TRBV29-1	TRBJ1-1	SVRTGGITEAF
TRBV6-4	TRBJ1-6	ASSDSASGNSPLH
TRBV19	TRBJ2-1	ASSIGYGFNEQF
TRBV5-1	TRBJ1-1	ASSLGGFDTEAF
TRBV4-1	TRBJ2-7	ASSQSPLRAGGAYEQY
TRBV28	TRBJ2-5	ASSPSGAGKQETQY
TRBV27	TRBJ1-5	ASSPGTRSNQPQH
TRBV18	TRBJ1-1	ASGRGTDTEAF
TRBV5-5	TRBJ2-3	ASSLRTGDFTDTQY
TRBV18	TRBJ1-6	ASSPGNQGNSPLH
TRBV30	TRBJ1-1	AWSVLSSEAF
TRBV19	TRBJ1-1	ASIKTGNTEAF
TRBV3-1/TRBV3-2	TRBJ1-1	ASSQKHRGNTEAF
TRBV5-5	TRBJ1-1	ASTTRGGGTEAF
TRBV5-1	TRBJ2-3	ASSSGQLTDTQY
TRBV6-5	TRBJ2-7	ASIRKDRSSYEQY
TRBV18	TRBJ2-3	ASSPTASSTDTQY
TRBV11-1	TRBJ1-6	ASSVQGSNSPLH
TRBV18	TRBJ2-5	ASSPIPGRETQY
TRBV4-1	TRBJ1-3	ASSSFVSSGNTIY
TRBV2	TRBJ1-2	ASSLDSNYGYT
TRBV3-1/TRBV3-2	TRBJ1-1	ASSFLQRGTEAF
TRBV27	TRBJ1-1	ASIEGLTEAF
TRBV9	TRBJ1-1	ASSPRGAHEAF
TRBV7-8	TRBJ2-1	ASSLPDNEQF
TRBV4-1	TRBJ2-3	ASSQVMTSGGAYTQY
TRBV27	TRBJ1-2	ASSLSSGGGNYGYT
TRBV28	TRBJ1-1	ASRLVETEAF
TRBV7-3	TRBJ2-1	ASSHQRGSYNEQF
TRBV30	TRBJ2-5	AWSTGGAKTQY
TRBV19	TRBJ1-2	ASSISGNYGYT
TRBV7-9	TRBJ1-2	ASSLEASLLGDGYT
TRBV5-1	TRBJ1-1	ASSNPGGNTEAF
TRBV5-1	TRBJ2-1	ASSLGGTSGGVAYNEQF
TRBV18	TRBJ1-3	ASSQSQGGHSGNTIY
TRBV5-4	TRBJ2-1	ASSFTSGGLSSYNEQF
TRBV11-2	TRBJ1-1	ASSSRQGKNTEAF
TRBV9	TRBJ2-2	ASSVVGYGNTGELF
TRBV5-1	TRBJ1-1	ASSYSSVTEAF
TRBV10-3	TRBJ2-7	AISSGGEQY
TRBV9	TRBJ1-3	ASSAPSGNTIY
TRBV3-1/TRBV3-2	TRBJ1-2	ASSPWDRGHNYGYT
TRBV5-1	TRBJ1-4	ASSTGGETNEKLF
TRBV3-1/TRBV3-2	TRBJ2-5	ASSQDPGVGETQY
TRBV19	TRBJ1-6	ATKGVESPLH
TRBV5-6	TRBJ1-5	ASSSRVNNQPQH
TRBV10-3	TRBJ2-5	AGGQGAQETQY
TRBV5-1	TRBJ2-1	ASSLGEGEVNEQF